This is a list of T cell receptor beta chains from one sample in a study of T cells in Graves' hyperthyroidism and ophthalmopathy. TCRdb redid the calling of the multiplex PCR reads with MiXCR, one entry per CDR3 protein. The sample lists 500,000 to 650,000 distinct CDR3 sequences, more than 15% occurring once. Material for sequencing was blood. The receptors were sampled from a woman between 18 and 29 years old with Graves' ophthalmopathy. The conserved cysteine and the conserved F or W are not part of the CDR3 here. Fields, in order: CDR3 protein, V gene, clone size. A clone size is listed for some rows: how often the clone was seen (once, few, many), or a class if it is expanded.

ASSYEVAETQY	TRBV6-2/TRBV6-3	many
AWSGTGGGGEKLF	TRBV30	few
ASRDRDISGYT	TRBV6-1	many
AWSVGQRRAEAF	TRBV30	many
ASSLFTWTEATNEKLF	TRBV12-3/TRBV12-4	many
ASSLAQGAYYEQY	TRBV5-1	.
ASTRASSYNEQF	TRBV6-2/TRBV6-3	many
SARGGYSYEQY	TRBV20-1	few
ASRQAQAGNSPLH	TRBV5-1	.
ASSLSGRGETQY	TRBV28	many
ASSYPGLPFTIEKLF	TRBV7-2	.
ASSLISGETQY	TRBV27	.
ASSQRASGFPGELF	TRBV14	few
ASSSPGLAQETQY	TRBV28	many
AWSFAGELF	TRBV30	few
ASSSLDRGDTGELF	TRBV27	.
ASSLAGTGDNYGYT	TRBV7-9	.
ASTGGTVNTEAF	TRBV28	many
ASSHPGLGLSTDTQY	TRBV3-1	many
ASRRVQGSGPPDTDTQY	TRBV7-2	many
ASSLMDANTEAF	TRBV7-9	many
SRFRGDTEAF	TRBV20-1	many
ASSSNPLPRAYEQY	TRBV27	few
ASQSRGGNSPLH	TRBV28	many
ASSIGGNYGYT	TRBV19	few
ATRWGGTEAF	TRBV4-1	once
ASSLSGRGGEKLF	TRBV28	.
ASRLMADSPLH	TRBV19	.
ASSWPHTDTQY	TRBV27	many
ASSLSWTSGRNEQF	TRBV7-2	few
SVSGQGGSPLH	TRBV29-1	.
ASTPTGGGGTGELF	TRBV28	.
ASSSADRNTEAF	TRBV5-6	many
ASSFGGTGGNTGELF	TRBV27	many
ASNLQGDTEAF	TRBV6-2/TRBV6-3	many
SVERDRGGGWGFEAF	TRBV29-1	few
ASSYSMDYNSPLH	TRBV6-5	few
ASSPLTHEAF	TRBV7-6	.
SAELGQAGDNEKLF	TRBV29-1	.
ASSEASGRFYEQY	TRBV6-1	many
AWRGLLAF	TRBV30	many
ASSLTSGNAYEQY	TRBV28	many
ASSPGSRENTEAF	TRBV18	few
ASSLVGGTGNQPQH	TRBV7-2	many
ASSLGDTNQPQH	TRBV28	many
ASSPLGAGTFSMNTEAF	TRBV28	many
ASSSPLGEETQY	TRBV7-9	.
SAPQTGYPEAF	TRBV20-1	.
ASSPYWDSNTGELF	TRBV4-1	few
ASSFSTGDTEAF	TRBV7-2	.
ASRYTDTVNTEAF	TRBV12-3/TRBV12-4	many
ASSAGGGEQY	TRBV7-8	many
ASSALAGFTGELF	TRBV25-1	.
ASSLVAGFSTDTQY	TRBV28	many